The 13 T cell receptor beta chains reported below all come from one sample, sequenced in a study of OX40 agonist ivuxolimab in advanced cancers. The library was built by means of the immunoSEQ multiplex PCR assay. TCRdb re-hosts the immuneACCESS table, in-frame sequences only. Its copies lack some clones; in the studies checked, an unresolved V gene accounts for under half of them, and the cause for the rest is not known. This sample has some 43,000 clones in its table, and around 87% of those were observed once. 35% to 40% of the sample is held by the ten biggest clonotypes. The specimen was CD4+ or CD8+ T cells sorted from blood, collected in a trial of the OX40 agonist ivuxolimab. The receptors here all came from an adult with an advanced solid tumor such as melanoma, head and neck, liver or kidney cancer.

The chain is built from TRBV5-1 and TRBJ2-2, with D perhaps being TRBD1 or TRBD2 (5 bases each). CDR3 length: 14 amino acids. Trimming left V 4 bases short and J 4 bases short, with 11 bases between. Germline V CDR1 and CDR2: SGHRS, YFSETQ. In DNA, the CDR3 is TGCGCCAGCAGCCCGGGGCGGACCACCGGGGAGCTGTTTTTT. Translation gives CASSPGRTTGELFF.

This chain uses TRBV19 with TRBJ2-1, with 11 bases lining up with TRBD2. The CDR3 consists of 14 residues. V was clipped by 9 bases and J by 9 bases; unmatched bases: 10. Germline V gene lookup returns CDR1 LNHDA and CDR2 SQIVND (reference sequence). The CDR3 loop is CASTLAGGRVEQFF. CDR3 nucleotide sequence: TGTGCCAGCACATTAGCGGGGGGGAGGGTTGAGCAGTTCTTC.

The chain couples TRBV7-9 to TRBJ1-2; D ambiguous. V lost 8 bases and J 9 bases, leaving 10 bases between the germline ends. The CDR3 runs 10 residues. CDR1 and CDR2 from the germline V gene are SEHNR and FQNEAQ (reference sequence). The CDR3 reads CASGSRSYTF. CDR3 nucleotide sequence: TGTGCCAGCGGGAGCCGTAGCTACACCTTC.

CDR3 sequence: CASSPSGRAYNEQFF. Written as DNA, the CDR3 is TGTGCCAGCAGCCCGAGCGGGAGGGCCTACAATGAGCAGTTCTTC. This chain joins TRBV7-9 and TRBJ2-1, with 10 bases fitting TRBD2. This CDR3 is 15 amino acids long. The V segment lost 5 bases and the J segment 2 bases; nucleotides outside the gene matches: 3. Looked up from germline, CDR1 is SEHNR and CDR2 is FQNEAQ (reference sequence).

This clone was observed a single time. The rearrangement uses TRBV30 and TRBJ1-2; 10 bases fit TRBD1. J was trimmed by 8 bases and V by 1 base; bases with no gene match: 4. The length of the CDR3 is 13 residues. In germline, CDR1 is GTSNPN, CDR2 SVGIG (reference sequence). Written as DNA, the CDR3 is TGTGCCTGGAGTGACGGGACAGGGGAGGGCTACACCTTC. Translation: CAWSDGTGEGYTF.

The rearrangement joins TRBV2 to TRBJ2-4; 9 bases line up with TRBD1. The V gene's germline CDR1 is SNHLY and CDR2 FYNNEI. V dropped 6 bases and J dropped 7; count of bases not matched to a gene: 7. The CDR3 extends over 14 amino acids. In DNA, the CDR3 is TGTGCCAGCAGAGGGACAGGGAGGCTCAACATTCAGTACTTC. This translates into CASRGTGRLNIQYF.

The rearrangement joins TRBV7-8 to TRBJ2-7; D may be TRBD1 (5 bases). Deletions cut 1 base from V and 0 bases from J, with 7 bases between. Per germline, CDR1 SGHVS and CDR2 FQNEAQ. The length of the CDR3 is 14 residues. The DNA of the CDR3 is TGTGCCAGCAGCTTAGTTGACAGCTCCTACGAGCAGTACTTC. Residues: CASSLVDSSYEQYF.

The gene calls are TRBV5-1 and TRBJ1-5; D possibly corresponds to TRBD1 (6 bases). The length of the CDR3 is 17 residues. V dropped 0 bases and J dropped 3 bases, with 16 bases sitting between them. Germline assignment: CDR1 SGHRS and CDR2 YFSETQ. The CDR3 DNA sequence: TGCGCCAGCAGCTTGGACCCCCGGGGGGCCGACAATCAGCCCCAGCATTTT. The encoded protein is CASSLDPRGADNQPQHF.

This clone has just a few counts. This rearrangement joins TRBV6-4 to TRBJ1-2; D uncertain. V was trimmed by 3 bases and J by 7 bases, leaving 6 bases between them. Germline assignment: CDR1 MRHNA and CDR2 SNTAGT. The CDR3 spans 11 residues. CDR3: CASSEGSGYTF. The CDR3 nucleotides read TGTGCCAGCAGTGAAGGGAGTGGCTACACCTTC.

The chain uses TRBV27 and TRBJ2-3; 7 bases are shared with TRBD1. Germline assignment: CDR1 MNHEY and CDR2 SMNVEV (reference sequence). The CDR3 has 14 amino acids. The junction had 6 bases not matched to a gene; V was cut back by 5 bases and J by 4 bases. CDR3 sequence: CASSDRDSSDTQYF. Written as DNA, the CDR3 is TGTGCCAGCAGTGACCGGGACAGCTCAGATACGCAGTATTTT.

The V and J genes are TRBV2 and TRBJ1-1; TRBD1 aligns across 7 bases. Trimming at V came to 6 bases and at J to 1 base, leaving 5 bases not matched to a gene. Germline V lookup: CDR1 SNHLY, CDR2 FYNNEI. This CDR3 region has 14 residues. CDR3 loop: CASSKGQRNTEAFF. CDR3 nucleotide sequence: TGTGCCAGCAGCAAGGGACAGCGGAACACTGAAGCTTTCTTT.

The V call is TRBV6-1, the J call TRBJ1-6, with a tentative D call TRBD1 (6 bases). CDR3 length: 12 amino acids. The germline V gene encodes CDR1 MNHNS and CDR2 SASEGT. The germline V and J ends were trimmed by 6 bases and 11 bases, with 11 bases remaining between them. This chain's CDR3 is CASRTGLPPLHF. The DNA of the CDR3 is TGTGCCAGCAGAACAGGGTTGCCACCCCTCCACTTT.

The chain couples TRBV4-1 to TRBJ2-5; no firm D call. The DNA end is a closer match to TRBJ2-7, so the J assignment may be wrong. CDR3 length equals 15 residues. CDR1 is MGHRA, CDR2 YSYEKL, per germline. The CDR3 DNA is TGCGCCAGCAGCCAGGGTCACCTATTTTCCTACGAGCAGTACTTC. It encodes CASSQGHLFSYEQYF.